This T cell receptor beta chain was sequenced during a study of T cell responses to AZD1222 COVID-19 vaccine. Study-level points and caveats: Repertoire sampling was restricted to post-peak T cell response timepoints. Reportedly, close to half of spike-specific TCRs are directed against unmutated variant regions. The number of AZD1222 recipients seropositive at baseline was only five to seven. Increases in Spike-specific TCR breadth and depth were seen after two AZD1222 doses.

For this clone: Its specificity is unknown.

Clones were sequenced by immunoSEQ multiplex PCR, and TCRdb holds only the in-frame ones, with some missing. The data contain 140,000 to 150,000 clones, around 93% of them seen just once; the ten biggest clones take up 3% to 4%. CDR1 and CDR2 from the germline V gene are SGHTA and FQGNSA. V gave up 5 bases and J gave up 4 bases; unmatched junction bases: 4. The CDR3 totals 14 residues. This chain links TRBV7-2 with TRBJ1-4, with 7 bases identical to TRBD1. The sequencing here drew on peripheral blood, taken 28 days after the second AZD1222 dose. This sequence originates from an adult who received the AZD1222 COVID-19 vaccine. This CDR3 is CASSTGQFNEKLFF. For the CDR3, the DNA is TGTGCCAGCAGCACGGGACAGTTTAATGAAAAACTGTTTTTT. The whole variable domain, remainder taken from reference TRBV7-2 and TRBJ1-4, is GAGVSQSPSNKVTEKGKDVELRCDPISGHTALYWYRQSLGQGLEFLIYFQGNSAPDKSGLPSDRFSAERTGGSVSTLTIQRTQQEDSAVYLCASSTGQFNEKLFFGSGTQLSVL.